These T cell receptor beta chains were read from a single sample in a study of CD8 T cells in Susac syndrome. TCRdb reanalysed the immunoSEQ multiplex PCR reads using MiXCR and keeps one entry per CDR3 protein. The data hold 210,000 or so distinct CDR3 sequences, with 85% to 95% observed a single time. Sequencing used CD4+ T cells from PBMCs. These receptors were collected from a human donor with Susac syndrome. The CDR3 runs from the conserved cysteine through the conserved F or W. Each record gives: CDR3 length, V gene, J gene, D gene, clone size, CDR3 protein. D genes are given only for firm matches. Size values are once, few and many counts, or a class for expanded clones, and some rows have none.

>15|TRBV4-1|TRBJ1-5|TRBD1|-
CASSQRDRGDQPQHF
>16|TRBV6-5|TRBJ1-6|TRBD1|-
CASSSQDRGFESPLHF
>15|TRBV24-1|TRBJ2-3|TRBD1|-
CATSDPTGGTDTQYF
>15|TRBV6-5|TRBJ1-4|TRBD1|-
CASSRDAGGGGKLFF
>13|TRBV6-2/TRBV6-3|TRBJ2-6|-|-
CASRDSGANVLTF
>13|TRBV20-1|TRBJ1-1|-|-
CSAREAGFTEAFF
>16|TRBV18|TRBJ2-6|-|once
CASSPGGASGANVLTF
>17|TRBV3-1|TRBJ2-7|-|-
CASSPYPSGTDRYEQYF
>16|TRBV14|TRBJ2-7|TRBD1|-
CASSQDQGAMALEQYF
>15|TRBV20-1|TRBJ2-1|TRBD2|once
CSASNLAGNLNEQFF
>16|TRBV7-2|TRBJ1-5|-|-
CASSLGQRVVNQPQHF
>13|TRBV2|TRBJ2-5|TRBD1|-
CASVRDSQETQYF
>14|TRBV19|TRBJ1-2|TRBD1|-
CASTDRTGVGGYTF
>13|TRBV7-6|TRBJ1-1|-|-
CASSLKQNTEAFF
>17|TRBV12-3/TRBV12-4|TRBJ2-2|-|-
CASSPPGQGLSTGELFF
>12|TRBV2|TRBJ1-2|-|-
CASSDGFYGYTF
>14|TRBV2|TRBJ2-7|-|-
CASSNRQDTYEQYF
>16|TRBV28|TRBJ2-5|TRBD1|-
CASSINRGRSQETQYF
>15|TRBV27|TRBJ1-4|TRBD1|-
CASSLVQGAREKLFF
>14|TRBV28|TRBJ2-2|-|-
CASSLGRATGELFF
>12|TRBV7-2|TRBJ2-3|-|-
CASSTRRNTQYF
>19|TRBV7-9|TRBJ1-2|TRBD1|-
CASSSLLGARQGAAYGYTF
>17|TRBV19|TRBJ1-2|TRBD1|-
CASSATRQGAVNYGYTF
>17|TRBV13|TRBJ2-6|-|once
CASSVTVGGTGANVLTF
>14|TRBV20-1|TRBJ1-1|TRBD1|once
CSARVGQGNTEAFF
>17|TRBV19|TRBJ1-5|TRBD1|-
CASSVPRATGGNQPQHF
>15|TRBV12-3/TRBV12-4|TRBJ2-7|-|-
CASSLYGGSSYEQYF
>14|TRBV28|TRBJ2-1|TRBD1|-
CASSFPGQGVEQFF